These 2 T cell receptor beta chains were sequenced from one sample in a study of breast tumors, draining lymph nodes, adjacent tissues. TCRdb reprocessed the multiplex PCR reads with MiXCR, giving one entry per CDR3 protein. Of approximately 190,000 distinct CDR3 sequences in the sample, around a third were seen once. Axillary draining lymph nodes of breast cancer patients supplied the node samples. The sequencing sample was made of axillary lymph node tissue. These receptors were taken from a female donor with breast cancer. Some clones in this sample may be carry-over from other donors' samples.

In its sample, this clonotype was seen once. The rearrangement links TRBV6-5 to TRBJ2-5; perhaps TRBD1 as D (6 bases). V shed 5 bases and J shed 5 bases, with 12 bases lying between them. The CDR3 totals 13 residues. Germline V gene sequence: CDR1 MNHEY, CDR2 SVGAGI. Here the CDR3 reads CASSHNQGETQYF. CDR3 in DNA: TGTGCCAGCAGTCACAACCAGGGGGAGACCCAGTACTTC.

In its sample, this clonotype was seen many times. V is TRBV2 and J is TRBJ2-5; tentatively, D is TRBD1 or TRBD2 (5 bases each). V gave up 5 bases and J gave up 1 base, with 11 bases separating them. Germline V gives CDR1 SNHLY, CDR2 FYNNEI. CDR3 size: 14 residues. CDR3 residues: CASSLERGQETQYF. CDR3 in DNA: TGTGCCAGCAGTTTAGAGAGGGGCCAAGAGACCCAGTACTTC.